This TCR beta chain emerged from a study of cytomegalovirus exposure and HLA in healthy donors. Study-wide results and limits: The authors listed 164 TCR beta chains as cytomegalovirus-associated. Confirmation in vitro established that a few CMV-associated chains were specific for CMV antigens. TCR sequences were mostly rare, though some public TCRs occurred in many donors.

Germline CDR1 is WNHNN and CDR2 is SYGVQD (reference sequence). The CDR3 runs to 14 residues. V lost 4 bases to trimming and J lost 3 bases; unmatched junction nucleotides: 6. TCRdb's copy holds only in-frame clones and misses some; the assay was immunoSEQ multiplex PCR. The sample has about 200,000 clones, roughly three quarters seen once. For this clone: The antigen remains unidentified.

The donors were members of the roughly 120-subject validation cohort (separate from the approximately 650-subject first cohort). This chain links TRBV10-1 with TRBJ2-7; 7 nucleotides line up with TRBD2. Material: PBMCs. This clonotype was obtained from a woman aged 30 to 39 in good health and CMV-seronegative. The CDR3 bases are TGCGCCAGCAGTGGGCCGGGCGGGGGCTACGAGCAGTACTTC. It is translated as CASSGPGGGYEQYF.